Below are 6 T cell receptor beta chains sequenced from a single sample in a study of blood T cell repertoires in COVID-19. TCRdb's table, derived via immunoSEQ multiplex PCR, lists solely in-frame clones and lacks some. Among approximately 150,000 clones listed, 87% were seen once. Material: peripheral blood. These receptors were taken from a human donor in a cohort sampled during active COVID-19.

This clone appeared once. The J gene is TRBJ2-5, the V gene TRBV6-5; no definite D call. Looked up from germline, CDR1 is MNHEY and CDR2 is SVGAGI. The length of the CDR3 is 12 residues. V was shortened by 4 bases and J by 3 bases, with 6 bases between the two germline ends. Here the CDR3 reads CASSSGKETQYF. The CDR3 bases are TGTGCCAGCAGTTCCGGTAAAGAGACCCAGTACTTC.

The V call is TRBV6-2 or TRBV6-3, the J call TRBJ2-1; D call uncertain. The germline gives CDR1 MNHEY, CDR2 SVGEGT. The CDR3 spans 17 residues. Trimming shortened V by 2 bases and J by 0 bases, and 14 bases separated the two germline ends. The CDR3 is CASSYRQAIPSYNEQFF. The CDR3, as DNA: TGTGCCAGCAGTTACCGGCAGGCTATCCCCTCCTACAATGAGCAGTTCTTC.

The rearrangement links TRBV2 to TRBJ2-1; 12 nucleotides line up with TRBD2. The V segment lost 4 bases and the J segment 7 bases; nucleotides outside the gene matches: 2. This CDR3 is built from 14 residues. Germline CDR1 is SNHLY and CDR2 is FYNNEI. CDR3 amino acids: CASSATSGRNEQFF. CDR3 in DNA: TGTGCCAGCAGTGCTACTAGCGGGAGGAATGAGCAGTTCTTC.

This clone was counted a few times. CDR3 residues: CASSLSRTALGDTQYF. DNA of the CDR3: TGTGCCAGCAGCTTGTCCCGGACAGCCCTGGGAGATACGCAGTATTTT. The J gene is TRBJ2-3, the V gene TRBV5-4; maybe TRBD1 (6 bases). Germline lookup yields CDR1 SGHNT and CDR2 YYREEE (reference sequence). The V and J ends lost 1 base and 5 bases respectively, with 17 bases between them. The CDR3 covers 16 residues.

The chain is built from TRBV6-5 and TRBJ1-1; no reliable D call. The CDR3 spans 14 residues. Looked up from germline, CDR1 is MNHEY and CDR2 is SVGAGI. V gave up 2 bases and J gave up 1 base, with 8 bases separating them. The CDR3 DNA reads as TGTGCCAGCAGTTACAAGCTTACGAACACTGAAGCTTTCTTT. Translating gives CASSYKLTNTEAFF.

The CDR3 DNA sequence: TGTGCCAGCAGTGAACCCTGGACAGCCTCTGAAGCTTTCTTT. Translating gives CASSEPWTASEAFF. V gene TRBV6-1 combines with J gene TRBJ1-1, with D possibly being TRBD1 (6 bases). CDR3 length equals 14 residues. V was trimmed by 2 bases and J by 6 bases, leaving 13 bases between them. Germline V gene data show CDR1 as MNHNS and CDR2 as SASEGT.